This record covers a single TCR beta chain. The antigen remains unidentified. This CDR3 region has 16 residues. The V and J ends lost 7 bases and 2 bases, in that order; junction bases with no gene match: 12. CDR1 is SGHRS and CDR2 is YFSETQ in the germline V gene. This entry is derived from a study of vaccination effects on CD4 cells after COVID-19. Study-wide context: Late post-vaccine samples came at days +241, +227 and +161 respectively. Sampling occurred a median 72 days post second dose, range 14 to 241.

The assay was immunoSEQ multiplex PCR, and TCRdb's table has in-frame clones only and misses some. Of 50,000 or so clones in the sample, about four fifths are singletons; the top ten hold 5.4%. Subsequent to 10 days of culture, CD4+ T cells were isolated. Sometime from March through December 2020, the person acquired a SARS-CoV-2 infection that PCR confirmed. Everyone in the study got two shots of either the BNT162b2 or mRNA-1273 vaccine. Half-medium changes using IL-2 medium occurred on days 3 and 7. The specimen was CD4+ T cells from PBMCs cultured without peptide, collected after COVID-19 vaccination. J is TRBJ1-1 and V is TRBV5-1; TRBD1 agrees at 9 bases. The source of this sequence is a human donor who had a prior SARS-CoV-2 infection. CDR3 sequence (DNA): TGCGCCAGCGCCTGGGGGACAGGGAGTTTCAACACTGAAGCTTTCTTT. Translated, it gives CASAWGTGSFNTEAFF.